These 4 T cell receptor beta chains share one sample of origin, sequenced in a study of blood T cell repertoires in COVID-19 (dated by TCRdb to the early 2020s). The receptor library was made with the immunoSEQ multiplex PCR assay. The table was pulled from immuneACCESS by TCRdb, which kept in-frame rearrangements only. Such tables lose some clones; where checked, under half of the loss comes from unresolved V genes, and the rest has no known cause. This sample gives about 120,000 clones in total; approximately 80% of them show up just once. The ten largest clones represent 12% of the sample. Specimen: peripheral blood. These receptors came from a human donor in a cohort sampled during active COVID-19.

J is TRBJ2-7 and V is TRBV21-1; the table's D call, TRBD2, has no DNA check behind it. TRBV21-1 is a recognized pseudogene. The CDR3 extends over 15 amino acids. The CDR3 loop reads CASSSLAGDPYEQYF. CDR3 coding DNA: TGTGCCAGCAGCTCGTTAGCGGGGGACCCCTACGAGCAGTACTTC.

The J gene is TRBJ1-1, the V gene TRBV19; weak D call: TRBD1 (5 bases). Germline V gene lookup returns CDR1 LNHDA and CDR2 SQIVND (reference sequence). The V and J ends lost 3 bases and 5 bases respectively, with 13 bases between them. CDR3 length: 14 amino acids. CDR3 residues: CASSISGEGTEAFF. CDR3 nucleotide sequence: TGTGCCAGTAGTATCTCGGGGGAGGGAACTGAAGCTTTCTTT.

The chain links TRBV5-1 to TRBJ2-2, with D tentatively TRBD1 (6 bases). Trimming cost V 3 bases and J 1 base, with 7 bases left between them. CDR1 SGHRS and CDR2 YFSETQ come from the germline V gene. The CDR3 is 14 residues long. CDR3 nucleotides: TGCGCCAGCAGCTCGGGACAGAACACCGGGGAGCTGTTTTTT. This encodes CASSSGQNTGELFF.

The rearrangement links TRBV19 to TRBJ2-3, with D uncertain. Germline loops: CDR1 LNHDA, CDR2 SQIVND (reference sequence). V gave up 6 bases and J gave up 5 bases, with 12 bases separating them. This CDR3 is built from 13 residues. CDR3 amino acids: CASRPQEIDTQYF. In DNA form, the CDR3 reads TGTGCCAGTAGACCCCAGGAAATAGATACGCAGTATTTT. Together with reference TRBV19 and TRBJ2-3, the CDR3 gives the full variable domain: DGGITQSPKYLFRKEGQNVTLSCEQNLNHDAMYWYRQDPGQGLRLIYYSQIVNDFQKGDIAEGYSVSREKKESFPLTVTSAQKNPTAFYLCASRPQEIDTQYFGPGTRLTVL.